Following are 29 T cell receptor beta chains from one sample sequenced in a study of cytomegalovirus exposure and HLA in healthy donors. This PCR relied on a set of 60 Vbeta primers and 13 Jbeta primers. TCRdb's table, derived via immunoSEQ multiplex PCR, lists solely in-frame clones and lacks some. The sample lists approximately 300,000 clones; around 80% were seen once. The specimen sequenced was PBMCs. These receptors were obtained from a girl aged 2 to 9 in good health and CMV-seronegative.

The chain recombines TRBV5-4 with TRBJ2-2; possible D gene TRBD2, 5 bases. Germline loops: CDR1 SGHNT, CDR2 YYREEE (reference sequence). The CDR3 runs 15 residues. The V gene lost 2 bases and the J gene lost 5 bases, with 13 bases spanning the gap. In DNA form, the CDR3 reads TGTGCCAGCAGCTTTGGCACCCCGGGAACCGGGGAGCTGTTTTTT. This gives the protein CASSFGTPGTGELFF.

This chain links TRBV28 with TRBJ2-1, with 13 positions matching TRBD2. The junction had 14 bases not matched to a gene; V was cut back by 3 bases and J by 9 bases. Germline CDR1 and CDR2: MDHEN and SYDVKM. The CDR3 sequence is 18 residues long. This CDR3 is CASSLGFGLAGDQVEQFF. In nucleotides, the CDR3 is TGTGCCAGCAGTTTGGGTTTCGGACTAGCGGGAGATCAGGTTGAGCAGTTCTTC.

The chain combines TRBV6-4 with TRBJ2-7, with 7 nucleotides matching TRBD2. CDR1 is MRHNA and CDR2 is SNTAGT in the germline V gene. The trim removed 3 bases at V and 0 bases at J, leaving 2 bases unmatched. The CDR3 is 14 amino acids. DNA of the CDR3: TGTGCCAGCAGTGAGGCTAGCGGCTCCTACGAGCAGTACTTC. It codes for CASSEASGSYEQYF.

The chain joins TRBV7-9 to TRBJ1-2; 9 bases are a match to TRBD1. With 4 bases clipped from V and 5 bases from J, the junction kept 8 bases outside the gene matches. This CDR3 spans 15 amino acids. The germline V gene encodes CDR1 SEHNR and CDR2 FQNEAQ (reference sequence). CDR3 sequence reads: CASSYGTGTPYGYTF. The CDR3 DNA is TGTGCCAGCAGCTACGGGACAGGGACTCCATATGGCTACACCTTC.

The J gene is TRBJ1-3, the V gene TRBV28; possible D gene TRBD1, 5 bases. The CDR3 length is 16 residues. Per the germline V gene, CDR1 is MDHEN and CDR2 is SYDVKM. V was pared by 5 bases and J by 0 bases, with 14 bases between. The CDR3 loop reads CASSVWGDTSGNTIYF. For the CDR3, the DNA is TGTGCCAGCAGTGTGTGGGGCGACACCTCTGGAAACACCATATATTTT.

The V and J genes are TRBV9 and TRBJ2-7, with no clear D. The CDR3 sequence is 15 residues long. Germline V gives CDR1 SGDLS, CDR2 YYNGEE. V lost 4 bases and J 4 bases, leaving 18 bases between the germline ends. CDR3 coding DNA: TGTGCCAGCAGCTCTGGGCCGACACAGCATTACGAGCAGTACTTC. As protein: CASSSGPTQHYEQYF. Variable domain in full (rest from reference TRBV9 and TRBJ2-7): DSGVTQTPKHLITATGQRVTLRCSPRSGDLSVYWYQQSLDQGLQFLIQYYNGEERAKGNILERFSAQQFPDLHSELNLSSLELGDSALYFCASSSGPTQHYEQYFGPGTRLTVT.

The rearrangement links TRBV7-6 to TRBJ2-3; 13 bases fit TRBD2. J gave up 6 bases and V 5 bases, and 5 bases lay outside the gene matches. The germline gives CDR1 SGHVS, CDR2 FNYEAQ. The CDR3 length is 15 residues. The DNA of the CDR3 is TGTGCCAGCAGCCAGACTAGCGGGAGGACTGATACGCAGTATTTT. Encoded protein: CASSQTSGRTDTQYF.

The CDR3 is CASSLRGPGQGYNEQFF. The CDR3 DNA reads as TGTGCCAGCAGCCTCAGGGGGCCGGGACAGGGATACAATGAGCAGTTCTTC. The chain is built from TRBV7-3 and TRBJ2-1, with 9 nucleotides matching TRBD1. The CDR3 extends over 17 amino acids. Germline CDR1 is SGHTA and CDR2 is FQGTGA. V was pared by 5 bases and J by 4 bases, with 12 bases of the junction left unmatched. Filled out from reference TRBV7-3 and TRBJ2-1, the complete variable domain reads GAGVSQTPSNKVTEKGKYVELRCDPISGHTALYWYRQSLGQGPEFLIYFQGTGAADDSGLPNDRFFAVRPEGSVSTLKIQRTERGDSAVYLCASSLRGPGQGYNEQFFGPGTRLTVL.

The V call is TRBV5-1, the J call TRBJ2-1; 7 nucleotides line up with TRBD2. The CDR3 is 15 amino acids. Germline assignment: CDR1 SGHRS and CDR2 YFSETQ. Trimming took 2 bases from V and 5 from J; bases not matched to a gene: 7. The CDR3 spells CASSFGGEPNNEQFF. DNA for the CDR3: TGCGCCAGCAGCTTTGGGGGGGAGCCGAACAATGAGCAGTTCTTC. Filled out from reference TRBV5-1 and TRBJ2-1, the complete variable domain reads KAGVTQTPRYLIKTRGQQVTLSCSPISGHRSVSWYQQTPGQGLQFLFEYFSETQRNKGNFPGRFSGRQFSNSRSEMNVSTLELGDSALYLCASSFGGEPNNEQFFGPGTRLTVL.

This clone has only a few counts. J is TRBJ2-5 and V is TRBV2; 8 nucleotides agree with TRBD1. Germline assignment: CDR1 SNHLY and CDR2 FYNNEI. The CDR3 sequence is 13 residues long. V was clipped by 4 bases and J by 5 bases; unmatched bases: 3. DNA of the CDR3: TGTGCCAGCAGTGTTCAGGGGGCCGAGACCCAGTACTTC. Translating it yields CASSVQGAETQYF.

The CDR3 DNA follows: TGTGCCAGCAGCGTAATGGGACAGAATGAAAAACTGTTTTTT. It translates to CASSVMGQNEKLFF. The rearrangement uses TRBV9 and TRBJ1-4; the match to TRBD1 covers 7 bases. Trimming took 1 base from V and 5 from J; bases not matched to a gene: 2. The germline gives CDR1 SGDLS, CDR2 YYNGEE. The CDR3 consists of 14 residues.

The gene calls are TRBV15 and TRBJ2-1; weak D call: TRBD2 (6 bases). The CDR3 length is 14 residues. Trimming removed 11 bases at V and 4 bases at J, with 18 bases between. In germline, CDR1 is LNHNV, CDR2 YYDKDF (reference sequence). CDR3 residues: CAPVAGMGYNEQFF. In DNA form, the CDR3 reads TGTGCCCCGGTGGCGGGGATGGGGTACAATGAGCAGTTCTTC.

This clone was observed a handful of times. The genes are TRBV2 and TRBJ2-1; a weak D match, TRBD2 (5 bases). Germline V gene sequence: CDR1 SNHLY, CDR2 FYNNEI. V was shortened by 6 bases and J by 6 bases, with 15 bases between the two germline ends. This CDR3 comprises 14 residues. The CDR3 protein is CASRGGTRINEQFF. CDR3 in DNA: TGTGCCAGCAGAGGAGGAACTAGAATCAATGAGCAGTTCTTC.

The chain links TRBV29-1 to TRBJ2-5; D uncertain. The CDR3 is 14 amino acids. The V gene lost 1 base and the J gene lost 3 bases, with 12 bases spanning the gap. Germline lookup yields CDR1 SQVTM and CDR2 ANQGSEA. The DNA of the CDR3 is TGCAGCGTTGAAGGTCGACTGAGTAAAGAGACCCAGTACTTC. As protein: CSVEGRLSKETQYF.

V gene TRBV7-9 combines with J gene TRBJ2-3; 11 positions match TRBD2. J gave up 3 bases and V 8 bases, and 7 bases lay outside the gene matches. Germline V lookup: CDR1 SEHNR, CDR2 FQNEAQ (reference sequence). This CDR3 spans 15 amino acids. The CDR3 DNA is TGTGCCAGCGTCGAAACTAGCGGGAGAACAGATACGCAGTATTTT. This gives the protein CASVETSGRTDTQYF. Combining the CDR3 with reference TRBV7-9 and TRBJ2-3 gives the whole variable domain DTGVSQNPRHKITKRGQNVTFRCDPISEHNRLYWYRQTLGQGPEFLTYFQNEAQLEKSRLLSDRFSAERPKGSFSTLEIQRTEQGDSAMYLCASVETSGRTDTQYFGPGTRLTVL.

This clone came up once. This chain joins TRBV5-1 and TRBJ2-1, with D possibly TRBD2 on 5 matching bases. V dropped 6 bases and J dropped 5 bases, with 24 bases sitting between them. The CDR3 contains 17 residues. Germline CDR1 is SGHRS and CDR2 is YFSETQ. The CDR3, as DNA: TGCGCCAGCAACCCTAGGAGGAGGATTCCCACACACAATGAGCAGTTCTTC. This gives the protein CASNPRRRIPTHNEQFF.

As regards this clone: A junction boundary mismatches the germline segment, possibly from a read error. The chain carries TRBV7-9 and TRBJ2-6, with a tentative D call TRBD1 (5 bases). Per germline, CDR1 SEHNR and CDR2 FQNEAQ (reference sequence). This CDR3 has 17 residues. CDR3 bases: TGTTCCAGCAGCTTCCCACAGGCCTACTCTGGGGCCAACGTCCTGACTTTC. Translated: CSSSFPQAYSGANVLTF.

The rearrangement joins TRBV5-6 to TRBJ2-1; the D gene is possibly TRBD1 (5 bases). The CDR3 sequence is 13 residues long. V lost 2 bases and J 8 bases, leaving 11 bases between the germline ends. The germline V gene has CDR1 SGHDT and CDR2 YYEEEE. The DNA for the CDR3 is TGTGCCAGCAGCTTTCAAGGGGCGGATGAGCAGTTCTTC. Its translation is CASSFQGADEQFF.

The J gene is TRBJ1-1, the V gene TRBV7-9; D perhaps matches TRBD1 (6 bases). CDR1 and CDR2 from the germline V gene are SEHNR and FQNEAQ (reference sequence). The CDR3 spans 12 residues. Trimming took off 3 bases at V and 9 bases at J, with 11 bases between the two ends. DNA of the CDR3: TGTGCCAGCAGCTTCACAGGGCCACAAGCTTTCTTT. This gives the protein CASSFTGPQAFF.

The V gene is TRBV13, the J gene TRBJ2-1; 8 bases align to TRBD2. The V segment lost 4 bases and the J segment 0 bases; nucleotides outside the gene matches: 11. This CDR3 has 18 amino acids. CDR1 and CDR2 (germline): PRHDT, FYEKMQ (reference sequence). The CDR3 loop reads CASSSLTSGHSSYNEQFF. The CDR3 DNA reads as TGTGCCAGCAGCTCCCTAACTAGCGGCCATAGCTCCTACAATGAGCAGTTCTTC.

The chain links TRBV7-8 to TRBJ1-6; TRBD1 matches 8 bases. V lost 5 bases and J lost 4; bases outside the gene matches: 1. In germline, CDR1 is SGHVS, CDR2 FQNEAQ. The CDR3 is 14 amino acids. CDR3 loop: CASSRTGYNSPLHF. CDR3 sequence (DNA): TGTGCCAGCAGCCGGACAGGGTATAATTCACCCCTCCACTTT.

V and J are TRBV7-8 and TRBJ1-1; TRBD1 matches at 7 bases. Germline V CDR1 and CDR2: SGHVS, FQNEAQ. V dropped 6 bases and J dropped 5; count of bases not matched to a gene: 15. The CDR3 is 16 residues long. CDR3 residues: CASSLTGQLIGTEAFF. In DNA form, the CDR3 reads TGTGCCAGCAGTCTTACGGGACAGCTTATTGGGACTGAAGCTTTCTTT.

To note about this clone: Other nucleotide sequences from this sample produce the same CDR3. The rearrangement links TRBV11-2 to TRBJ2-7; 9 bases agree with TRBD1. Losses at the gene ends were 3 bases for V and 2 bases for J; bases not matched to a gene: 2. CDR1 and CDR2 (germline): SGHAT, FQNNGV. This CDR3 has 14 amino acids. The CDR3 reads CASSLGTGTYEQYF. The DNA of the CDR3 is TGTGCCAGCAGCTTGGGGACAGGGACCTACGAGCAGTACTTC.

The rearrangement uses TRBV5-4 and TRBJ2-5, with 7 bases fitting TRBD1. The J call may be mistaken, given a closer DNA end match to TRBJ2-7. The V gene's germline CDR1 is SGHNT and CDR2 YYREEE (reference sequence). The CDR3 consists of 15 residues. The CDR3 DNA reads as TGTGCCAGCAGCTTGGGGCCAGGGGGCTCCTACGAGCAGTACTTC. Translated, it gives CASSLGPGGSYEQYF.

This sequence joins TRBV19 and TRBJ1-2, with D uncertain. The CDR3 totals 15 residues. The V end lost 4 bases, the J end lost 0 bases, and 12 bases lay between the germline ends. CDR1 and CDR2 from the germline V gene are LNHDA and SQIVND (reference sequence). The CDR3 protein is CASSRIEAANYGYTF. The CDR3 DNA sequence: TGTGCCAGTAGTAGAATTGAGGCAGCTAACTATGGCTACACCTTC.

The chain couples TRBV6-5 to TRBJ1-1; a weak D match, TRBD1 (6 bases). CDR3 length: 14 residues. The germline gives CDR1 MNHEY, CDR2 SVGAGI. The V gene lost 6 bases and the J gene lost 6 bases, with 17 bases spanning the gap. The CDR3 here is CASSNQGIFAEAFF. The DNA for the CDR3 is TGTGCCAGCAGCAATCAGGGGATTTTTGCTGAAGCTTTCTTT.

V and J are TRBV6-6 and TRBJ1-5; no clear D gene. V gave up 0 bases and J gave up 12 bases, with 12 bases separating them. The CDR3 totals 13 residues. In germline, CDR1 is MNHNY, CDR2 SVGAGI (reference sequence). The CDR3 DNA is TGTGCCAGCAGTTACTCGAAAGCGGGTGGCCAGCATTTT. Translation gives CASSYSKAGGQHF.

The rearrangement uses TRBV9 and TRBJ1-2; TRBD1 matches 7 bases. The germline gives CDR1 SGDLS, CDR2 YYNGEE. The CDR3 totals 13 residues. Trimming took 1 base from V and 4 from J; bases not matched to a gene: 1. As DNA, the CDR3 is TGTGCCAGCAGCGTATCAGGGGGCTATGGCTACACCTTC. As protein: CASSVSGGYGYTF. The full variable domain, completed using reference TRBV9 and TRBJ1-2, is DSGVTQTPKHLITATGQRVTLRCSPRSGDLSVYWYQQSLDQGLQFLIQYYNGEERAKGNILERFSAQQFPDLHSELNLSSLELGDSALYFCASSVSGGYGYTFGSGTRLTVV.

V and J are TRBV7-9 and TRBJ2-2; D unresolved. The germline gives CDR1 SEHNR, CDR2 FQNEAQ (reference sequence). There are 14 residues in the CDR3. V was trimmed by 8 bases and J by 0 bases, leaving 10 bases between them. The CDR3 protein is CASVMRTNTGELFF. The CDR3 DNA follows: TGTGCCAGCGTGATGAGGACGAACACCGGGGAGCTGTTTTTT. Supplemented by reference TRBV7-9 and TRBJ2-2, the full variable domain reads DTGVSQNPRHKITKRGQNVTFRCDPISEHNRLYWYRQTLGQGPEFLTYFQNEAQLEKSRLLSDRFSAERPKGSFSTLEIQRTEQGDSAMYLCASVMRTNTGELFFGEGSRLTVL.